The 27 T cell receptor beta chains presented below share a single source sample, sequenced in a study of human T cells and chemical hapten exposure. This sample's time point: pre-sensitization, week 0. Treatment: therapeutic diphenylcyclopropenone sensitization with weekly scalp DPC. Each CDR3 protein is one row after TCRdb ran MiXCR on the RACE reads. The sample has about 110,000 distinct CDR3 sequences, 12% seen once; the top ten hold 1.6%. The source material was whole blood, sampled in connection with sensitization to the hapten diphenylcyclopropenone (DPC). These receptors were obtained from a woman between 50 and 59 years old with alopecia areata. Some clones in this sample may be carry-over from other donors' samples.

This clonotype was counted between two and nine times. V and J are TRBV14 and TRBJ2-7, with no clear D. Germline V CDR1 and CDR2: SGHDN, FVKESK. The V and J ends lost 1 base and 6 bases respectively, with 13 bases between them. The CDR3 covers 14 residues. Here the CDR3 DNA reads TGTGCCAGCAGCCAAGGCTTGGGTATGTTCGAGCAGTACTTC. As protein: CASSQGLGMFEQYF.

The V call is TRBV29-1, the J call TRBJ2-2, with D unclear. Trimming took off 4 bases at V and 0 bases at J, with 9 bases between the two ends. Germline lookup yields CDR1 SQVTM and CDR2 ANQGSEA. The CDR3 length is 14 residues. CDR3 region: CSVVGVTNTGELFF. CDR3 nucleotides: TGCAGCGTTGTTGGAGTCACGAACACCGGGGAGCTGTTTTTT.

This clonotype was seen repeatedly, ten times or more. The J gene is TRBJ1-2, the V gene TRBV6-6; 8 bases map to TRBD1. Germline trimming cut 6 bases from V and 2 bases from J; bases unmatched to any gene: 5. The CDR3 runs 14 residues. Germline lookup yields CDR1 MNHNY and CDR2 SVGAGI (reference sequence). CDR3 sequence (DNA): TGTGCCAGCAGGCGAGGGACAGGAAACTATGGCTACACCTTC. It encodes CASRRGTGNYGYTF.

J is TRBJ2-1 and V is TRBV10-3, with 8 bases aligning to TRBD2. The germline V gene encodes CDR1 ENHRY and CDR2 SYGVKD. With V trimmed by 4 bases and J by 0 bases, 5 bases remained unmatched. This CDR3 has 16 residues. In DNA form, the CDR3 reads TGTGCCATCAGTGGGACCGGGACTAGCTCCTACAATGAGCAGTTCTTC. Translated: CAISGTGTSSYNEQFF.

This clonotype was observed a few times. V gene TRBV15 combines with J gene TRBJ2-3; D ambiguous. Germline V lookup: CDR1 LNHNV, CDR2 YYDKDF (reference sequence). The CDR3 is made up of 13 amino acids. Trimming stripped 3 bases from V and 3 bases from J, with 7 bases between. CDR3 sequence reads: CATSSSLTDTQYF. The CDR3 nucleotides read TGTGCCACCAGCAGTTCTCTAACAGATACGCAGTATTTT.

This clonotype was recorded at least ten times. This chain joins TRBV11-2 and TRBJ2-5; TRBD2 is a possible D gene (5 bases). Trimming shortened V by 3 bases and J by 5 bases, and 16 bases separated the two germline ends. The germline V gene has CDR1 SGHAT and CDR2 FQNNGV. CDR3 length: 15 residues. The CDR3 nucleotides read TGTGCCAGCAGCTTGGCGGGCGGACCTTCGGAGACCCAGTACTTC. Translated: CASSLAGGPSETQYF.

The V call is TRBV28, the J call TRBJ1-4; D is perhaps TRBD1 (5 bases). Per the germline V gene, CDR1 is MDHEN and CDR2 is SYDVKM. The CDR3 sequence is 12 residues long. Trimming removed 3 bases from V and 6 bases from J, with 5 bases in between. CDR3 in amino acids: CASSLGHEKLFF. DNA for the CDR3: TGTGCCAGCAGTTTGGGGCATGAAAAACTGTTTTTT.

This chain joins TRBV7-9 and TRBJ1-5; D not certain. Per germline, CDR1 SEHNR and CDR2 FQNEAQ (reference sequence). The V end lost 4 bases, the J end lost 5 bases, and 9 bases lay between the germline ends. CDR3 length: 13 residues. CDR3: CASSWNGDQPQHF. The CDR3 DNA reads TGTGCCAGCAGCTGGAACGGGGATCAGCCCCAGCATTTT.

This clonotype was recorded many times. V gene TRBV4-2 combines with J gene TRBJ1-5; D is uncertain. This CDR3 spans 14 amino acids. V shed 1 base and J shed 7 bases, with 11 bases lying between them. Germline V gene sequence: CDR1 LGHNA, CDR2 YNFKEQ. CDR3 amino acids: CASSQGTGFQPQHF. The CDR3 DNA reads TGTGCCAGCAGCCAAGGGACTGGTTTCCAGCCCCAGCATTTT.

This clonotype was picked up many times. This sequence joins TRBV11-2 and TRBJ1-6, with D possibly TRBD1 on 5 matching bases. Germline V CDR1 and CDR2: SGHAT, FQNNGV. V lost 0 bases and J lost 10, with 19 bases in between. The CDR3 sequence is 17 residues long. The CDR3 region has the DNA TGTGCCAGCAGCTTAGAGGGACTTTTCCTGGCAGGATCACCCCTCCACTTT. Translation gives CASSLEGLFLAGSPLHF.

The CDR3 nucleotides read TGCGCCAGCAGCCATTCCCTTGGGGCCGACTCACCCCTCCACTTT. Protein: CASSHSLGADSPLHF. The rearrangement joins TRBV4-3 to TRBJ1-6, with D possibly TRBD1 on 5 matching bases. V lost 3 bases, J lost 10 bases, and 16 bases lay in between. The V gene's germline CDR1 is LGHNA and CDR2 YSLEER. This CDR3 spans 15 amino acids.

CDR3 residues: CASRPWDTEAFF. CDR3 nucleotides: TGTGCCAGCCGCCCCTGGGACACTGAAGCTTTCTTT. This chain connects TRBV6-6 to TRBJ1-1; D is unclear. Germline V lookup: CDR1 MNHNY, CDR2 SVGAGI (reference sequence). Trimming left V 8 bases short and J 3 bases short, with 10 bases between. The CDR3 loop spans 12 amino acids.

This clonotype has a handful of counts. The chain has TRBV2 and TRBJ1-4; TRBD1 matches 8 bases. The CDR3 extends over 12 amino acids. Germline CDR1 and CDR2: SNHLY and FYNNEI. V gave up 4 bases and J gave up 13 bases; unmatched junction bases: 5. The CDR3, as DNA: TGTGCCAGCAGTGGGGGGACAGGCGGACTGTTTTTT. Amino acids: CASSGGTGGLFF.

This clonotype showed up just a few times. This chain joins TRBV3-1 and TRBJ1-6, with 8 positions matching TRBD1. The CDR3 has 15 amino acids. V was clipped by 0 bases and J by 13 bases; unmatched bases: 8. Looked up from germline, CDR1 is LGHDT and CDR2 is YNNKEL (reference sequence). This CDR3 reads CASSQERNRGSPLHF. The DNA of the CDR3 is TGTGCCAGCAGCCAAGAACGGAACAGGGGGTCCCCCCTCCACTTT. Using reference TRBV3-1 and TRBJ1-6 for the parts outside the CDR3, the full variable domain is DTAVSQTPKYLVTQMGNDKSIKCEQNLGHDTMYWYKQDSKKFLKIMFSYNNKELIINETVPNRFSPKSPDKAHLNLHINSLELGDSAVYFCASSQERNRGSPLHFGNGTRLTVT.

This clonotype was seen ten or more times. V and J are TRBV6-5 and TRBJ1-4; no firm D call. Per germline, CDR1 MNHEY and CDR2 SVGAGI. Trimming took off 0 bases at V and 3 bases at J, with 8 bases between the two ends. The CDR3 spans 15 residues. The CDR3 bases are TGTGCCAGCAGTTACTCGATTGGCCCTAATGAAAAACTGTTTTTT. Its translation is CASSYSIGPNEKLFF.

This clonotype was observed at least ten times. CDR3 protein: CASSRDRGYNEQFF. The CDR3 DNA is TGCGCCAGCAGCCGGGACAGGGGGTACAATGAGCAGTTCTTC. This chain links TRBV10-1 with TRBJ2-1, with 11 bases fitting TRBD1. The CDR3 covers 14 residues. V was clipped by 6 bases and J by 4 bases; unmatched bases: 2. The germline gives CDR1 WNHNN, CDR2 SYGVQD (reference sequence).

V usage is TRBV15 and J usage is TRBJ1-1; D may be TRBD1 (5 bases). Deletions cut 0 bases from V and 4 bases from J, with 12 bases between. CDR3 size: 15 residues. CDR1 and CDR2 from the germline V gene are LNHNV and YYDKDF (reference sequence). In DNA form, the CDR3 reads TGTGCCACCAGCAGAGATTCTGCGGGGGGCACTGAAGCTTTCTTT. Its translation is CATSRDSAGGTEAFF.

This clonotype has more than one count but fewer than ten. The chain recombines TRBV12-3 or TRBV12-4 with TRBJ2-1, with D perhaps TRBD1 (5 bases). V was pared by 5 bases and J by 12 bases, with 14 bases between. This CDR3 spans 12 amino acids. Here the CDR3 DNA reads TGTGCCAGCAGTCCCTCGCAGGGCGCGCAGTTCTTC. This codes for CASSPSQGAQFF.

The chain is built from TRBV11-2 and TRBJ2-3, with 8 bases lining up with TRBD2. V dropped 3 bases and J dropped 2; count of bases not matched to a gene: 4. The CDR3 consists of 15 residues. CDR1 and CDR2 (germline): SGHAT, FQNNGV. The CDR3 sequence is CASSFGGGSTDTQYF. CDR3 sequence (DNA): TGTGCCAGCAGCTTCGGCGGGGGGTCCACAGATACGCAGTATTTT. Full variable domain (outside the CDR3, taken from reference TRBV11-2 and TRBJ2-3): EAGVAQSPRYKIIEKRQSVAFWCNPISGHATLYWYQQILGQGPKLLIQFQNNGVVDDSQLPKDRFSAERLKGVDSTLKIQPAKLEDSAVYLCASSFGGGSTDTQYFGPGTRLTVL.

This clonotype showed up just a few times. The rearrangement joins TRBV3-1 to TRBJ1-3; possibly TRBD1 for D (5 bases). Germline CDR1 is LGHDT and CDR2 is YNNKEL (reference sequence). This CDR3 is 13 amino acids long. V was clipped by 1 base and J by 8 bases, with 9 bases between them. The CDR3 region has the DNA TGTGCCAGCAGCCAAGTTCTGGGACACACCATATATTTT. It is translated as CASSQVLGHTIYF. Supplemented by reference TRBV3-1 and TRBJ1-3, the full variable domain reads DTAVSQTPKYLVTQMGNDKSIKCEQNLGHDTMYWYKQDSKKFLKIMFSYNNKELIINETVPNRFSPKSPDKAHLNLHINSLELGDSAVYFCASSQVLGHTIYFGEGSWLTVV.

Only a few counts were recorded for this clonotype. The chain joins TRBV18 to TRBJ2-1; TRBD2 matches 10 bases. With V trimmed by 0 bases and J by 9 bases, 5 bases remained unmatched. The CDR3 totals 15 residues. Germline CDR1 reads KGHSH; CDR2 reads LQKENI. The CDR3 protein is CASSPPSGRALEQFF. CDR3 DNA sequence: TGTGCCAGCTCACCACCCAGCGGGAGGGCCCTTGAGCAGTTCTTC.

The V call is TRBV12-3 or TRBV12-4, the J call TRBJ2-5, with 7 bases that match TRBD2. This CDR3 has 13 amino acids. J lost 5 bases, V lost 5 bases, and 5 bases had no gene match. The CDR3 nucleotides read TGTGCCAGCAGTGCGACTAGCTGGGAGACCCAGTACTTC. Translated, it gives CASSATSWETQYF.

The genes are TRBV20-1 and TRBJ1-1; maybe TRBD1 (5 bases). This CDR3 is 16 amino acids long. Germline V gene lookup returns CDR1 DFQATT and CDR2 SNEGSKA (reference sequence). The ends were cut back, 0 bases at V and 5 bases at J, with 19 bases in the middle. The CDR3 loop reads CSARDYSSGTRTEAFF. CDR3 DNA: TGCAGTGCTAGAGATTATTCCTCAGGGACGAGGACTGAAGCTTTCTTT.

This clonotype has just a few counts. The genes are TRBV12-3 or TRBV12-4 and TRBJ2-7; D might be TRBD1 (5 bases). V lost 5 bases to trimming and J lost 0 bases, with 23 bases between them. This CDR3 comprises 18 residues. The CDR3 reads CASSTFSIQGWGSYEQYF. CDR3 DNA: TGTGCCAGCAGTACTTTCAGTATCCAGGGCTGGGGCTCCTACGAGCAGTACTTC.

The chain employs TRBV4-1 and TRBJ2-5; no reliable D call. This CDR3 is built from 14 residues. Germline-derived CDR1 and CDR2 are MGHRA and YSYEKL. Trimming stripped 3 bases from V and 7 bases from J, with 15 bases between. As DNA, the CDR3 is TGCGCCAGCAGCCATACCCATGACGACGGGACCCAGTACTTC. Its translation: CASSHTHDDGTQYF.

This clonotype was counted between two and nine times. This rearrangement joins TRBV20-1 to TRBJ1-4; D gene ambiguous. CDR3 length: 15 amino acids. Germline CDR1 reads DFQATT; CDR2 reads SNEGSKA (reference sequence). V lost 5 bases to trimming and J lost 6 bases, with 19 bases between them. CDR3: CSAPEIGPRDEKLFF. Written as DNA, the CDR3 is TGCAGTGCTCCAGAGATAGGGCCACGGGATGAAAAACTGTTTTTT.

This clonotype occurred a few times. In nucleotides, the CDR3 is TGTGCCAGCAGTAGACGACAGGGGGCTCGGTACGAGCAGTACTTC. Amino acids: CASSRRQGARYEQYF. V is TRBV28 and J is TRBJ2-7, with 10 bases matching TRBD1. In germline, CDR1 is MDHEN, CDR2 SYDVKM. This CDR3 is built from 15 residues. Losses at the gene ends were 5 bases for V and 4 bases for J; bases not matched to a gene: 8.